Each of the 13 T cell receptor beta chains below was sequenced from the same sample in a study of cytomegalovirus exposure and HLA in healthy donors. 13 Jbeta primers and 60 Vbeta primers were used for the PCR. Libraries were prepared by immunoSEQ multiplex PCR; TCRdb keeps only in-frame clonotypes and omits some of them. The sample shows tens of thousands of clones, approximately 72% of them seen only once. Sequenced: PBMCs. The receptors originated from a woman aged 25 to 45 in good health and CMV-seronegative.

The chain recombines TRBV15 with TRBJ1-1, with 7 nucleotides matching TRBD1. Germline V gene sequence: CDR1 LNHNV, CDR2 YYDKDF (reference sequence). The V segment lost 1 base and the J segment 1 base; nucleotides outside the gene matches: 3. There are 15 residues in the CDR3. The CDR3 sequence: CATSRGGGGNTEAFF. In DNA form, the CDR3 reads TGTGCCACCAGCAGAGGAGGGGGCGGGAACACTGAAGCTTTCTTT.

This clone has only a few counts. CDR3 nucleotides: TGTGCCAGTACCCCCTTTCCAGGCAACGAGCAGTACTTC. It is translated as CASTPFPGNEQYF. The rearrangement uses TRBV19 and TRBJ2-7; D call uncertain. The CDR3 runs to 13 residues. Germline V lookup: CDR1 LNHDA, CDR2 SQIVND (reference sequence). The V end lost 7 bases, the J end lost 5 bases, and 15 bases lay between the germline ends.

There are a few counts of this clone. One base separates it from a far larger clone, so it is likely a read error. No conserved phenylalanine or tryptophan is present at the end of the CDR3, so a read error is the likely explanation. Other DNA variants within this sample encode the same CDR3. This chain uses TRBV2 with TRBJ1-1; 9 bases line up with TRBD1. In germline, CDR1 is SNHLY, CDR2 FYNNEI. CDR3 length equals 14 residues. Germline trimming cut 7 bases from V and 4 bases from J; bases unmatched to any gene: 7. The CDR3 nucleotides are TGTGCCAGCAAACGGACAGGGGATGCCACTGAAGCTTTCGTT. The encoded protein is CASKRTGDATEAFV.

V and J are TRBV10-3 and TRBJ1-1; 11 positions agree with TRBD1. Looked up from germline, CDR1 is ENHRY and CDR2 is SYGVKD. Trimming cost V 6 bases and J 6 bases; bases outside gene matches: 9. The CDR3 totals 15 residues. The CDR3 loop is CAIRLGTGGRPEAFF. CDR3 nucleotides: TGTGCCATCAGACTCGGGACAGGGGGGCGACCTGAAGCTTTCTTT.

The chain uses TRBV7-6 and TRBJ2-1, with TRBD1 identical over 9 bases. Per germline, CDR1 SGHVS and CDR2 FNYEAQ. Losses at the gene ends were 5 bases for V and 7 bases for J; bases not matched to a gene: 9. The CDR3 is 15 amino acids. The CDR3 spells CASSHRGQGRNEQFF. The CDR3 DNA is TGTGCCAGCAGCCATAGGGGACAGGGCCGGAATGAGCAGTTCTTC.

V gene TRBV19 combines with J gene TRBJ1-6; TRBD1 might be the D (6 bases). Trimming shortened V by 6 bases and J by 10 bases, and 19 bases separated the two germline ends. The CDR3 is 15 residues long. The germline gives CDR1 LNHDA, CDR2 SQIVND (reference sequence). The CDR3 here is CASRIQGTKESPLHF. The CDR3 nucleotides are TGTGCCAGTAGGATACAGGGTACAAAGGAATCACCCCTCCACTTT.

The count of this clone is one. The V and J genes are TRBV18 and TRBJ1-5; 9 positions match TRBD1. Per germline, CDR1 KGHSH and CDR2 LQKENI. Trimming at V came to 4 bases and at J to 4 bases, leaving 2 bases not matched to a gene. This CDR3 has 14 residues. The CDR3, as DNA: TGTGCCAGCTCACTGGACAGGGGAAATCAGCCCCAGCATTTT. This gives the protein CASSLDRGNQPQHF.

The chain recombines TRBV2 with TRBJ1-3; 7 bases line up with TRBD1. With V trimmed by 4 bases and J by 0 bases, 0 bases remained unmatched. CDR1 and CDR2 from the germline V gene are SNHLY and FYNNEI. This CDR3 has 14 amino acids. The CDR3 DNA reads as TGTGCCAGCAGTGGGGACAGCTCTGGAAACACCATATATTTT. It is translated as CASSGDSSGNTIYF.

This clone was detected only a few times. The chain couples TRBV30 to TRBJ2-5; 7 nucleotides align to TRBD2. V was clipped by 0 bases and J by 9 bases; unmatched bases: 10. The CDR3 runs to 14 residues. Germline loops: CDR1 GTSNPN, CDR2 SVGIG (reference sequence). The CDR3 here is CAWSVVSEGGPQYF. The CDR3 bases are TGTGCCTGGAGTGTGGTTTCGGAGGGAGGGCCCCAGTACTTC.

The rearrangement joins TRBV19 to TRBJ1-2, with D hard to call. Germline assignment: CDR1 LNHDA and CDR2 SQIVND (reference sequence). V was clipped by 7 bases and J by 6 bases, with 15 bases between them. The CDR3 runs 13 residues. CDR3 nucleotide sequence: TGTGCCAGTACCCCGAGGGCCTCAGATGGCTACACCTTC. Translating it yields CASTPRASDGYTF.

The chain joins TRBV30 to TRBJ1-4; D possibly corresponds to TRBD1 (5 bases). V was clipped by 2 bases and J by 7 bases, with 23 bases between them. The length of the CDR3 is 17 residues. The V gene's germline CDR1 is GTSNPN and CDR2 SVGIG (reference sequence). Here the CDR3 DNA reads TGTGCCTGGAGTATGGAAGGGGATTGGGCTGGGCGTGAAAAACTGTTTTTT. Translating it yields CAWSMEGDWAGREKLFF.

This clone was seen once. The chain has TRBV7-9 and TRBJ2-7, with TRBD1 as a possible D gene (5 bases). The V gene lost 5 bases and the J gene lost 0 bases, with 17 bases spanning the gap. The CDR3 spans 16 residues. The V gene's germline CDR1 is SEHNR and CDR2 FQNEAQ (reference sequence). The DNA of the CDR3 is TGTGCCAGCAGCCCCCAGGGCGGTGGCTCCTCCTACGAGCAGTACTTC. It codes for CASSPQGGGSSYEQYF.

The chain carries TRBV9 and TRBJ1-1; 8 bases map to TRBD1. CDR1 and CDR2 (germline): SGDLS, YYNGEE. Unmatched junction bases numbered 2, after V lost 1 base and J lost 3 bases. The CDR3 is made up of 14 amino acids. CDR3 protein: CASSVTQGDTEAFF. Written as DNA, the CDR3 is TGTGCCAGCAGCGTAACACAGGGGGACACTGAAGCTTTCTTT.